This TCR beta chain was profiled in a study of type 1 and type 2 diabetes patients. As for the study in general: The cohort mixed type 1 diabetes, type 2 diabetes and nondiabetic donors.

Anyone with other autoimmune disease or infection in the prior four weeks was excluded. CDR3 length: 12 residues. The V end lost 8 bases, the J end lost 6 bases, and 14 bases lay between the germline ends. CDR1 LNHNV and CDR2 YYDKDF come from the germline V gene (reference sequence). Genomic DNA was the PCR template. Multiplex PCR with 30 forward and 13 reverse primers amplified the TCR beta CDR3. TCRdb reprocessed the multiplex PCR reads via MiXCR and lists one record per CDR3 protein. Altogether under 300,000 distinct CDR3 sequences are present, approximately 45% being singletons, with the ten largest covering 12% to 15%.

This chain joins TRBV15 and TRBJ2-7; no definite D call. Input material: peripheral blood mononuclear cells (PBMCs). This receptor was identified in a young man with type 2 diabetes. CDR3 sequence reads: CATGPLVVEQYF. Written as DNA, the CDR3 is TGTGCCACCGGCCCGTTGGTCGTCGAGCAGTACTTC.